Below are 2 T cell receptor beta chains sequenced from a single sample in a study of cytomegalovirus exposure and HLA in healthy donors. Sequencing was performed with immunoSEQ multiplex PCR; in TCRdb, only in-frame clones are kept and a portion is missing. Of under 140,000 clones detected, approximately 89% appear once; the ten largest clones hold about 1.9%. The source material was PBMCs. The receptors shown here come from a young woman in good health and CMV-seronegative.

This chain links TRBV7-6 with TRBJ1-5; TRBD1 is a possible D gene (5 bases). Germline V lookup: CDR1 SGHVS, CDR2 FNYEAQ. This CDR3 has 16 residues. Trimming pared 5 bases from V and 2 bases from J, leaving 16 bases between. This CDR3 is CASSHRGGGGNQPQHF. The CDR3 coding sequence is TGTGCCAGCAGCCACCGGGGCGGGGGTGGCAATCAGCCCCAGCATTTT.

This clone was seen once. The genes are TRBV9 and TRBJ1-1, with D uncertain. The CDR3 totals 13 residues. V was cut by 6 bases and J by 5 bases, with 14 bases left in between. Germline CDR1 SGDLS, CDR2 YYNGEE. CDR3 in DNA: TGTGCCAGCACCGGAGGATTCGGGACTGAAGCTTTCTTT. It specifies CASTGGFGTEAFF.